This T cell receptor (beta chain) was retrieved from a study of T cells in tuberculosis. Findings of the study overall: The TCR-beta difference was not significant; alpha differences partly reflected length.

At study entry, adolescents had tuberculin skin tests and IGRA screening. A note on this clone: Its antigen is not known.

Only in-frame clones appear in the TCRdb table, and some are missing; sequencing was by immunoSEQ multiplex PCR. In the table there are tens of thousands of clones, approximately 95% of which are singletons. This clonotype was sampled from a donor aged 10-29 years with latent tuberculosis or without tuberculosis infection. Sequencing input: PBMCs.

The CDR3 here is CASSEMNPGNEKLFF. CDR3 bases: TGCGCCAGCAGTGAGATGAACCCAGGAAATGAAAAACTGTTTTTT. The V gene is TRBV10-1, the J gene TRBJ1-4, with unresolved D. This CDR3 is 15 amino acids long. CDR1 is WNHNN and CDR2 is SYGVQD in the germline V gene (reference sequence). Trimming left V 2 bases short and J 5 bases short, with 12 bases between.